This T cell receptor (beta chain) stems from a study of technical replicates of blood from a few donors. Some clones are missing from TCRdb's copy, which holds only in-frame ones; the method was immunoSEQ multiplex PCR. The sample includes some 85,000 clones, 96% seen only once; the top ten take 0.31%. The germline gives CDR1 LNHDA, CDR2 SQIVND (reference sequence). The V end lost 0 bases, the J end lost 6 bases, and 14 bases lay between the germline ends. This CDR3 has 15 residues. The V call is TRBV19, the J call TRBJ1-2; D call uncertain. This receptor was identified in a human donor in good health. Input material: T cells isolated from PBMCs. CDR3 nucleotides: TGTGCCAGTAGTATAGATACCGAGCCCTCCGATGGCTACACCTTC. Protein product: CASSIDTEPSDGYTF.